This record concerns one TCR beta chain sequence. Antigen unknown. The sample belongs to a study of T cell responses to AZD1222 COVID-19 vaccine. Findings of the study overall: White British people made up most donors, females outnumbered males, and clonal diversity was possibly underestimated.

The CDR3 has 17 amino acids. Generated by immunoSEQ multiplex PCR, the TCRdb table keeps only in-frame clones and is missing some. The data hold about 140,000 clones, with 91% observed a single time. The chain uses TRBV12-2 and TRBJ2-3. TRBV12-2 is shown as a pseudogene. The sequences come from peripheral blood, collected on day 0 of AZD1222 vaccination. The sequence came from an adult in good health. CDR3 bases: TGTGCAAGTCGCTTGGTCTGGGGGGCCCTTAGCACAGATACGCAGTATTTT. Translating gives CASRLVWGALSTDTQYF.